A selection of T cell receptor beta chains follows, all from one sample in a study of blood T cell repertoires in COVID-19. Clones were read by immunoSEQ multiplex PCR, and TCRdb kept only the in-frame ones, dropping some. Of under 250,000 clones detected, more than 75% appear once; the ten largest clones hold around 1.5%. The sample consisted of peripheral blood. These receptors all stem from a woman in her fifties or sixties who had recovered from COVID-19. CDR3s include the opening cysteine and the closing phenylalanine or tryptophan. Fields, in order: D gene, V gene, J gene, CDR3 protein. The D gene is left open where the match is weak.

>-|TRBV19|TRBJ2-7
CASSRDREVFEQYF
>TRBD1|TRBV7-8|TRBJ1-1
CASSLTGAATEAFF
>-|TRBV7-3|TRBJ2-2
CASSPSGDRELFF
>-|TRBV7-3|TRBJ2-2
CASSPQGTGELFF
>TRBD1|TRBV5-6|TRBJ2-2
CASSSTGGSGELFF
>-|TRBV7-8|TRBJ1-3
CASSLVAGGFGNTIYF
>-|TRBV6-2/TRBV6-3|TRBJ1-1
CASSYKGFEAFF
>TRBD1|TRBV6-2/TRBV6-3|TRBJ1-1
CASSYLGQGETEAFF
>-|TRBV24-1|TRBJ1-6
CATSVLVRNSPLHF
>-|TRBV7-7|TRBJ2-6
CASSPLAPTLGANVLTF
>TRBD2|TRBV19|TRBJ2-3
CASRGRSGGSSDTQYF
>-|TRBV4-1|TRBJ2-7
CASSQVFSSYEQYF
>-|TRBV18|TRBJ2-5
CASSPRDETQYF
>TRBD1|TRBV5-6|TRBJ2-2
CASSALQGAGGELFF
>-|TRBV9|TRBJ1-1
CASARGIGAGDENTEAFF
>-|TRBV18|TRBJ1-3
CASSPRLIRGNTIYF
>TRBD1|TRBV7-9|TRBJ1-2
CASTHSGGRLFYGYTF
>-|TRBV2|TRBJ1-1
CASNVQVFTEAFF
>-|TRBV19|TRBJ1-1
CASSPGQGLEAFF
>TRBD1|TRBV24-1|TRBJ2-7
CATSDSGDRVGYEQYF
>-|TRBV28|TRBJ1-5
CASSLGGGSNQPQHF
>-|TRBV3-1/TRBV3-2|TRBJ2-5
CASSQRNQETQYF
>-|TRBV28|TRBJ1-2
CASSLSRPGFFGYTF
>TRBD1|TRBV7-9|TRBJ2-5
CASRDRGQETQYF
>-|TRBV10-3|TRBJ1-3
CATGTSTGNTIYF
>TRBD1|TRBV3-1/TRBV3-2|TRBJ2-6
CASSQERGTGEGYSGANVLTF
>-|TRBV10-3|TRBJ2-7
CAMADTSYEQYF
>-|TRBV28|TRBJ1-5
CASSFTRGFNQPQHF
>TRBD1|TRBV5-1|TRBJ2-6
CASSPTTGGGSGANVLTF
>TRBD2|TRBV20-1|TRBJ2-3
CSASRGAGDRTDTQYF
>-|TRBV11-2|TRBJ2-2
CASSLDRGLYTGELFF
>-|TRBV7-2|TRBJ1-5
CASSLGQRNQPQHF
>-|TRBV6-2/TRBV6-3|TRBJ1-5
CASSLLRQDQPQHF